A single sample is the source of the 18 T cell receptor beta chains below, sequenced in a study of cytomegalovirus exposure and HLA in healthy donors. The PCR contained 60 Vbeta and 13 Jbeta primers. The protocol was immunoSEQ multiplex PCR, while the TCRdb copy is restricted to in-frame clones and leaves out a portion. The repertoire holds some 200,000 clones, with approximately 78% as singletons. Specimen: PBMCs. These receptor sequences come from a woman in her late teens or twenties in good health and CMV-seronegative.

The chain has TRBV19 and TRBJ1-1, with D hard to call. V was pared by 3 bases and J by 7 bases, with 12 bases between. This CDR3 contains 13 residues. Looked up from germline, CDR1 is LNHDA and CDR2 is SQIVND (reference sequence). The CDR3 protein is CASSIGRASEAFF. CDR3 DNA: TGTGCCAGTAGTATCGGAAGAGCGAGTGAAGCTTTCTTT.

V gene TRBV30 combines with J gene TRBJ2-7, with 11 bases identical to TRBD1. The V and J ends lost 4 bases and 6 bases, in that order; junction bases with no gene match: 11. Germline CDR1 reads GTSNPN; CDR2 reads SVGIG (reference sequence). The CDR3 is made up of 15 amino acids. The CDR3 loop reads CAWTSPGTGGSEQYF. CDR3 DNA: TGTGCCTGGACCAGCCCCGGGACAGGGGGAAGCGAGCAGTACTTC.

Points on this clone: One junction end does not reproduce the germline sequence, and a read error may be involved. V and J are TRBV9 and TRBJ2-5, with D possibly TRBD1 on 6 matching bases. The CDR3 runs to 14 residues. Per germline, CDR1 SGDLS and CDR2 YYNGEE. The CDR3 here is CASSFNRAEGTQYF. The CDR3 DNA is TGCGCCAGCAGCTTCAACAGGGCCGAGGGGACCCAGTACTTC.

This chain uses TRBV5-1 with TRBJ2-7; 7 bases line up with TRBD2. The CDR3 contains 14 residues. V lost 4 bases and J lost 6; bases outside the gene matches: 10. Germline V gene sequence: CDR1 SGHRS, CDR2 YFSETQ. The DNA of the CDR3 is TGCGCCAGCAGCCAAGCCGGGACTACGGGCGAGCAGTACTTC. Translating gives CASSQAGTTGEQYF.

This clone was detected once. The V call is TRBV11-3, the J call TRBJ1-4; 10 positions agree with TRBD1. Germline-derived CDR1 and CDR2 are SGHNT and YENEEA. The CDR3 has 15 residues. Trimming cost V 2 bases and J 8 bases; bases outside gene matches: 5. CDR3 protein: CASSLRTGGKEKLFF. The CDR3 nucleotides are TGTGCCAGCAGCTTAAGGACAGGGGGAAAAGAAAAACTGTTTTTT. Supplemented by reference TRBV11-3 and TRBJ1-4, the full variable domain reads EAGVVQSPRYKIIEKKQPVAFWCNPISGHNTLYWYLQNLGQGPELLIRYENEEAVDDSQLPKDRFSAERLKGVDSTLKIQPAELGDSAVYLCASSLRTGGKEKLFFGSGTQLSVL.

This rearrangement joins TRBV7-2 to TRBJ1-1, with D tentatively TRBD1 (5 bases). Germline values: CDR1 SGHTA, CDR2 FQGNSA. The CDR3 is 15 residues long. Trimming left V 1 base short and J 0 bases short, with 9 bases between. CDR3 protein: CASSLDVQVNTEAFF. DNA of the CDR3: TGTGCCAGCAGCTTAGACGTACAGGTGAACACTGAAGCTTTCTTT.

This clone occurred once. This chain connects TRBV9 to TRBJ1-2, with TRBD1 matching 7 bases. Trimming cost V 3 bases and J 0 bases; bases outside gene matches: 17. The CDR3 has 19 residues. Germline values: CDR1 SGDLS, CDR2 YYNGEE. The CDR3 nucleotides are TGTGCCAGCAGCGACCCCGGGACAGCCGTTCAACAAGCTAACTATGGCTACACCTTC. Translating it yields CASSDPGTAVQQANYGYTF.

The CDR3 spells CASSVGPGQGNYEQYF. In DNA, the CDR3 is TGTGCCAGCAGCGTGGGTCCCGGACAGGGAAATTACGAGCAGTACTTC. The chain links TRBV9 to TRBJ2-7; 8 bases match TRBD1. V shed 2 bases and J 4 bases; nucleotides not matched to a gene: 11. The CDR3 extends over 16 amino acids. CDR1 and CDR2 from the germline V gene are SGDLS and YYNGEE.

This chain connects TRBV9 to TRBJ2-5, with unresolved D. CDR3 length: 13 amino acids. V lost 4 bases and J 2 bases, leaving 9 bases between the germline ends. The germline V gene encodes CDR1 SGDLS and CDR2 YYNGEE. CDR3 residues: CASSLLRQETQYF. The CDR3 coding sequence is TGTGCCAGCAGCCTCCTCCGGCAAGAGACCCAGTACTTC.

The chain combines TRBV7-9 with TRBJ2-7; 7 nucleotides match TRBD1. Germline V gene lookup returns CDR1 SEHNR and CDR2 FQNEAQ (reference sequence). V shed 5 bases and J 7 bases; nucleotides not matched to a gene: 11. The length of the CDR3 is 14 residues. The CDR3 sequence: CASSPRTGPPEQYF. In nucleotides, the CDR3 is TGTGCCAGCAGCCCAAGGACAGGTCCCCCTGAGCAGTACTTC.

V and J are TRBV5-4 and TRBJ1-4, with D unclear. The ends were cut back, 3 bases at V and 8 bases at J, with 14 bases in the middle. CDR1 and CDR2 from the germline V gene are SGHNT and YYREEE (reference sequence). The CDR3 is 14 amino acids. This CDR3 is CASSSTLEQEKLFF. The CDR3 DNA sequence: TGTGCCAGCAGCTCGACCCTAGAGCAGGAAAAACTGTTTTTT.

This clone was found a few times. The chain uses TRBV4-1 and TRBJ2-4, with 11 bases matching TRBD2. CDR3 length equals 15 residues. Germline values: CDR1 MGHRA, CDR2 YSYEKL. Trimming cost V 3 bases and J 8 bases; bases outside gene matches: 6. In nucleotides, the CDR3 is TGCGCCAGCAGCCAGGGGTTAGCGGGAGGGTACATTCAGTACTTC. It specifies CASSQGLAGGYIQYF.

The chain is built from TRBV5-4 and TRBJ2-1; D unclear. V was pared by 0 bases and J by 7 bases, with 8 bases between. From germline, CDR1 is SGHNT and CDR2 YYREEE (reference sequence). This CDR3 comprises 13 residues. The CDR3 sequence is CASSLARVNEQFF. The CDR3 DNA follows: TGTGCCAGCAGCTTGGCTAGAGTTAATGAGCAGTTCTTC.

The chain has TRBV5-5 and TRBJ2-7; 8 bases map to TRBD2. V trimming: 2 bases; J trimming: 2 bases; junction bases outside the gene matches: 15. The CDR3 covers 18 residues. Germline lookup yields CDR1 SGHKS and CDR2 YYEKEE (reference sequence). DNA of the CDR3: TGTGCCAGCAGCTTCGTAATCCTACTAGCGGCAGGAACCTACGAGCAGTACTTC. Its protein product is CASSFVILLAAGTYEQYF.

V usage is TRBV5-6 and J usage is TRBJ2-1, with D maybe TRBD2 (6 bases). Looked up from germline, CDR1 is SGHDT and CDR2 is YYEEEE. This CDR3 has 15 amino acids. V was cut by 0 bases and J by 6 bases, with 13 bases left in between. The CDR3 DNA is TGTGCCAGCAGCTTGGATGCGGGAAGGGTCAATGAGCAGTTCTTC. It codes for CASSLDAGRVNEQFF.

The V gene is TRBV7-9, the J gene TRBJ2-5; D call uncertain. Trimming took 4 bases from V and 3 from J, leaving 6 bases between them. This CDR3 has 12 amino acids. Germline assignment: CDR1 SEHNR and CDR2 FQNEAQ (reference sequence). CDR3 residues: CASSSTEETQYF. The CDR3 DNA is TGTGCCAGCAGCTCGACTGAAGAGACCCAGTACTTC. Filled out from reference TRBV7-9 and TRBJ2-5, the complete variable domain reads DTGVSQNPRHKITKRGQNVTFRCDPISEHNRLYWYRQTLGQGPEFLTYFQNEAQLEKSRLLSDRFSAERPKGSFSTLEIQRTEQGDSAMYLCASSSTEETQYFGPGTRLLVL.

J is TRBJ2-2 and V is TRBV27, with TRBD1 matching 8 bases. Trimming at V came to 8 bases and at J to 3 bases, leaving 8 bases not matched to a gene. This CDR3 has 15 residues. Germline loops: CDR1 MNHEY, CDR2 SMNVEV (reference sequence). CDR3 in DNA: TGTGCCAGCGGGAAGACAGGGGTGGACACCGGGGAGCTGTTTTTT. Amino acids: CASGKTGVDTGELFF.

The chain joins TRBV28 to TRBJ1-5, with 8 nucleotides matching TRBD1. In germline, CDR1 is MDHEN, CDR2 SYDVKM. V shed 5 bases and J 4 bases; nucleotides not matched to a gene: 1. The CDR3 extends over 13 amino acids. The CDR3 is CASSGDRNQPQHF. The DNA of the CDR3 is TGTGCCAGCAGTGGGGACAGGAATCAGCCCCAGCATTTT.